This T cell receptor beta chain was sequenced in a study of blood T cell repertoires in COVID-19. The wider study: PBMCs, B-cell-depleted T cells, or T cells were the source of the cDNA or gDNA that made up the material.

In the source study's methods: Reference gene primer amplification yielded estimated nucleated cell counts. Here immunoSEQ multiplex PCR was the method, and the copy in TCRdb shows in-frame clones only, minus some. V and J calls and clone size follow that table, whereas D and trimming were derived from the DNA. The sample lists about 260,000 clones; roughly 90% were seen once. Participant age was roughly 18 to 89 years, and participants resided in fewer than 25 US areas. Participants' reported clinical history set cohort assignment. V lost 5 bases, J lost 8 bases, and 5 bases stayed unmatched. The CDR3 consists of 14 residues. The germline gives CDR1 SEHNR, CDR2 FQNEAQ (reference sequence).

This sequence joins TRBV7-9 and TRBJ1-4, with 10 bases identical to TRBD1. This clonotype was obtained from a man aged 35 to 55 who had been exposed to COVID-19. Sample: PBMCs or T cells enriched from blood (not recorded which). Written as DNA, the CDR3 is TGTGCCAGCAGCATGGGACAGGGGAGCGAAAAACTGTTTTTT. Translation gives CASSMGQGSEKLFF.